This TCR beta chain was found in a study of T cells after yellow fever vaccination. 5'RACE template switching added a universal primer site and UMIs to TCR cDNA. TCRdb reanalysed the 5' RACE reads using MiXCR and keeps one entry per CDR3 protein. Of 300,000 to 400,000 distinct CDR3 sequences in the sample, 7% to 9% are singletons; the top ten hold under 20%. This CDR3 has 13 amino acids. Germline V gene lookup returns CDR1 SGHTA and CDR2 FQGNSA. The ends lost 5 bases at V and 7 bases at J; junction bases unmatched: 3. This clonotype appeared many times. The sequence derives from a man younger than 35 who received the YFV17D yellow fever vaccine. V usage is TRBV7-2 and J usage is TRBJ1-5, with TRBD1 matching over 9 bases. The specimen comprised PBMCs, sampled approximately 40 days after the first yellow fever vaccination. The CDR3 DNA follows: TGTGCCAGCAGCCGGGACAGGGACCAGCCCCAGCATTTT. Translated, it gives CASSRDRDQPQHF.